This TCR beta chain was documented in a study of OX40 agonist ivuxolimab in advanced cancers. Per germline, CDR1 MNHEY and CDR2 SVGAGI. The CDR3 runs to 14 residues. V was clipped by 6 bases and J by 1 base; unmatched bases: 5. Repertoires were generated with immunoSEQ multiplex PCR, while TCRdb's copy carries only in-frame clones and drops some. The sample lists more than 45,000 clones, about 76% seen once, with about 1% in the top ten. Here the sequenced sample was CD4+ or CD8+ T cells sorted from blood, taken in a trial of the OX40 agonist ivuxolimab. The genes are TRBV6-5 and TRBJ1-2; 7 bases agree with TRBD1. The sequence came from an adult with an advanced solid tumor such as melanoma, head and neck, liver or kidney cancer. The CDR3 DNA reads TGTGCCAGCAGAAACAGGGGTGTTAACTATGGCTACACCTTC. This sequence encodes CASRNRGVNYGYTF.